This is a list of T cell receptor beta chains from one sample in a study of T cells in Graves' hyperthyroidism and ophthalmopathy. In TCRdb, the multiplex PCR reads were re-called with MiXCR into one record per CDR3 protein. The sample has around 500,000 distinct CDR3 sequences, roughly 16% seen once. Sample: blood. The receptor set was obtained from a woman in her 30s with Graves' ophthalmopathy. Both conserved end residues are part of each CDR3. Each record gives: V gene, D gene, J gene, clone size, CDR3 DNA, CDR3 protein. The D gene is left open where the match is weak. Some rows have no size entry. The others give once, few or many, or a class for an expanded clone.

V: TRBV7-2; D: -; J: TRBJ2-1; size: few; DNA: TGTGCCAGCAGCTTTAGGGGAGAGTCCTACAATGAGCAGTTCTTC; CDR3: CASSFRGESYNEQFF
V: TRBV4-1; D: -; J: TRBJ1-5; size: -; DNA: TGCGCCAGCAGCCCCCAGGGACCCGGCAATCAGCCCCAGCATTTT; CDR3: CASSPQGPGNQPQHF
V: TRBV20-1; D: TRBD1; J: TRBJ2-2; size: -; DNA: TGCAGTTCCTTGGGACAGGGGAGCACCGGGGAGCTGTTTTTT; CDR3: CSSLGQGSTGELFF
V: TRBV19; D: TRBD1; J: TRBJ1-4; size: few; DNA: TGTGCCAGTACTCGACAGGGACTCGCAACTAATGAAAAACTGTTTTTT; CDR3: CASTRQGLATNEKLFF
V: TRBV11-1; D: -; J: TRBJ2-3; size: many; DNA: TGTGCCAGCAGCTTAACGGAAAACACAGATACGCAGTATTTT; CDR3: CASSLTENTDTQYF
V: TRBV5-8; D: -; J: TRBJ1-1; size: many; DNA: TGTGCCAGCAACCGGGGCCCACCCAGCCAACTGAACACTGAAGCTTTCTTT; CDR3: CASNRGPPSQLNTEAFF
V: TRBV20-1; D: TRBD2; J: TRBJ2-1; size: -; DNA: TGCAGTGCTACCGCACTAGCGAACAATGAGCAGTTCTTC; CDR3: CSATALANNEQFF
V: TRBV9; D: -; J: TRBJ2-7; size: -; DNA: TGTGCCAGCAGCATTAGCGACGGCACCTACGAGCAGTACTTC; CDR3: CASSISDGTYEQYF
V: TRBV7-8; D: -; J: TRBJ1-2; size: many; DNA: TGTGCCAGCAGCTTAGTAGGGATTGAGGGCTACACCTTC; CDR3: CASSLVGIEGYTF
V: TRBV2; D: -; J: TRBJ2-7; size: many; DNA: TGTGCCAGCACTCGGACCTACGAGCAGTACTTC; CDR3: CASTRTYEQYF
V: TRBV28; D: -; J: TRBJ1-6; size: -; DNA: TGTGCCAGCAGTTTACCGCCGCTAAATTCACCCCTCCACTTT; CDR3: CASSLPPLNSPLHF
V: TRBV6-1; D: TRBD1; J: TRBJ2-7; size: many; DNA: TGTGCCAGCAGCGTCCAAGCGGGACAGGGGGCCTACGAGCAGTACTTC; CDR3: CASSVQAGQGAYEQYF
V: TRBV20-1; D: TRBD2; J: TRBJ2-3; size: few; DNA: TGCAGAATGGGGGGGGGAGCTAGCACAGATACGCAGTATTTT; CDR3: CRMGGGASTDTQYF
V: TRBV10-1; D: TRBD2; J: TRBJ2-2; size: few; DNA: TGCGCCACCTCTAGCGGGACCTCCGGGGAGCTGTTTTTT; CDR3: CATSSGTSGELFF
V: TRBV6-2/TRBV6-3; D: -; J: TRBJ2-1; size: -; DNA: TGTGCCAGCAGTGCCTGGACCGGTACGTCCAATGAGCAGTTCTTC; CDR3: CASSAWTGTSNEQFF
V: TRBV18; D: -; J: TRBJ1-5; size: many; DNA: TGTGCCAGCCCCTTATTCGGCAATCAGCCCCAGCATTTT; CDR3: CASPLFGNQPQHF
V: TRBV7-2; D: -; J: TRBJ2-5; size: many; DNA: TGTGCCAGCAGCTTAGCTCCGGTAGGAGAGACCCAGTACTTC; CDR3: CASSLAPVGETQYF
V: TRBV10-3; D: TRBD2; J: TRBJ2-7; size: many; DNA: TGTGCCATCAACCAAGGACTAGCGGGTGTCTACGAGCAGTACTTC; CDR3: CAINQGLAGVYEQYF
V: TRBV6-1; D: -; J: TRBJ2-7; size: few; DNA: TGTGCCAGCAGCCCGACATGGGGTGTCCACGAGCAGTACTTC; CDR3: CASSPTWGVHEQYF
V: TRBV28; D: TRBD1; J: TRBJ2-5; size: many; DNA: TGTGCCAGCAGTTGGGGACAGACCCAAGAGACCCAGTACTTC; CDR3: CASSWGQTQETQYF
V: TRBV20-1; D: -; J: TRBJ2-7; size: many; DNA: TGCAGTGCTAGGACCGGGGGCTCCTACGAGCAGTACTTC; CDR3: CSARTGGSYEQYF
V: TRBV6-1; D: TRBD2; J: TRBJ2-1; size: -; DNA: TGTGCCAGCAGACCAAGCGGGAGGGCCGGTAATGAGCAGTTCTTC; CDR3: CASRPSGRAGNEQFF
V: TRBV27; D: TRBD1; J: TRBJ2-2; size: few; DNA: TGTGCCAGCAGTGCGAGCCTAGGGGGCAACACCGGGGAGCTGTTTTTT; CDR3: CASSASLGGNTGELFF
V: TRBV6-2/TRBV6-3; D: TRBD1; J: TRBJ1-1; size: many; DNA: TGTGCCAGCAGTCCGGGACAGGGGTCTGAAGCTTTCTTT; CDR3: CASSPGQGSEAFF
V: TRBV4-3; D: -; J: TRBJ2-1; size: few; DNA: TGCGCCAGCAGCCAAGAGAGGCCCTTAGTTAGCTCCTACAATGAGCAGTTCTTC; CDR3: CASSQERPLVSSYNEQFF
V: TRBV5-1; D: TRBD2; J: TRBJ2-1; size: many; DNA: TGCGCCAGCAGCTCGACTAGCCAGAGTCCCAATGAGCAGTTCTTC; CDR3: CASSSTSQSPNEQFF
V: TRBV14; D: TRBD1; J: TRBJ1-4; size: few; DNA: TGTGCCAGCAGCCAAGGTTGGGGCAGGGGGCGCCGCAATGAAAAACTGTTTTTT; CDR3: CASSQGWGRGRRNEKLFF
V: TRBV12-3/TRBV12-4; D: -; J: TRBJ2-6; size: few; DNA: TGTGCCAGCAGTTTTCGGGTGCAGGCCGTCCTGACTTTC; CDR3: CASSFRVQAVLTF
V: TRBV5-8; D: TRBD1; J: TRBJ2-5; size: -; DNA: TGTGCCAGCAGCTTTTTAGGGACAGGGGGGCAAGAGACCCAGTACTTC; CDR3: CASSFLGTGGQETQYF
V: TRBV12-3/TRBV12-4; D: -; J: TRBJ2-7; size: few; DNA: TGTGCCAGCAGGAGGACTGGAGAAGACTACGAGCAGTACTTC; CDR3: CASRRTGEDYEQYF
V: TRBV5-5; D: -; J: TRBJ1-3; size: few; DNA: TGTGCCAGCAGCACTGGTAGGGGCACTGGAAACACCATATATTTT; CDR3: CASSTGRGTGNTIYF
V: TRBV11-2; D: TRBD2; J: TRBJ2-1; size: many; DNA: TGTGCCAGCAGCGCCACGGGACTAGTGGGGAGCTCCTACAATGAGCAGTTCTTC; CDR3: CASSATGLVGSSYNEQFF
V: TRBV11-2; D: -; J: TRBJ1-2; size: many; DNA: TGTGCCAGCAGCTACGAAGTAACCCCCAGCTATGGCTACACCTTC; CDR3: CASSYEVTPSYGYTF
V: TRBV4-3; D: TRBD2; J: TRBJ2-2; size: few; DNA: TGCGCCAGCAGCCAAGATTTGTTAGCGGGAGGCACCGGGGAGCTGTTTTTT; CDR3: CASSQDLLAGGTGELFF
V: TRBV4-2; D: -; J: TRBJ1-5; size: -; DNA: TGTGCCAGCAGCCAAGATACCAGGGGCAACAATCAGCCCCAGCATTTT; CDR3: CASSQDTRGNNQPQHF
V: TRBV15; D: -; J: TRBJ2-2; size: -; DNA: TGTGCCACCAGTGTAGCGGAGAGGAGCGGGGAGCTGTTTTTT; CDR3: CATSVAERSGELFF
V: TRBV15; D: TRBD1; J: TRBJ2-7; size: -; DNA: TGTGCCACCAGCAAAGGACAGGGGTCGATCTCCTACGAGCAGTACTTC; CDR3: CATSKGQGSISYEQYF
V: TRBV14; D: TRBD2; J: TRBJ2-7; size: few; DNA: TGTGCCAGCAGCCAATGGACTAGCGGTAACTCCTACGAGCAGTACTTC; CDR3: CASSQWTSGNSYEQYF
V: TRBV6-1; D: TRBD1; J: TRBJ1-2; size: -; DNA: TGTGCCAGCAGTGAAGTCGGGACAGTTGATGGCTACACCTTC; CDR3: CASSEVGTVDGYTF
V: TRBV18; D: -; J: TRBJ2-3; size: many; DNA: TGTGCCAGCTCACCGGGGGAGGAAGCGCAGTATTTT; CDR3: CASSPGEEAQYF
V: TRBV20-1; D: -; J: TRBJ1-6; size: many; DNA: TGCAGTGCTACTATCTCTGCTTTATGGACAGCGCGTAATTCACCCCTCCACTTT; CDR3: CSATISALWTARNSPLHF
V: TRBV24-1; D: TRBD1; J: TRBJ1-2; size: -; DNA: TGTGCCACCAGTGATCCCGGGACAGATGGCTACACCTTC; CDR3: CATSDPGTDGYTF
V: TRBV5-4; D: -; J: TRBJ2-5; size: -; DNA: TGTGCCAGCAGCCAAACAGATTTTCAAGAGACCCAGTACTTC; CDR3: CASSQTDFQETQYF
V: TRBV29-1; D: TRBD2; J: TRBJ2-5; size: -; DNA: TGCAGCGTTGAATTAGCGGGAGCGGGAGAGACCCAGTACTTC; CDR3: CSVELAGAGETQYF
V: TRBV20-1; D: -; J: TRBJ1-4; size: -; DNA: TGCAGTGCTATAAGGGGCGTCAAGGAAAAACTGTTTTTT; CDR3: CSAIRGVKEKLFF
V: TRBV2; D: TRBD2; J: TRBJ2-3; size: -; DNA: TGTGCCAGCATCCGCGGGAGGGCCTCAGATACGCAGTATTTT; CDR3: CASIRGRASDTQYF
V: TRBV14; D: -; J: TRBJ2-1; size: -; DNA: -; CDR3: CASSQYFGTQLFF
V: TRBV30; D: -; J: TRBJ2-1; size: many; DNA: TGTGCCTGGATGCGGCGGAGAAATGAGCAGTTCTTC; CDR3: CAWMRRRNEQFF
V: TRBV28; D: TRBD1; J: TRBJ2-4; size: -; DNA: TGTGCCAGCAGTTTATTCGGGACAGACTTAGCCAAAAACATTCAGTACTTC; CDR3: CASSLFGTDLAKNIQYF
V: TRBV7-8; D: -; J: TRBJ1-5; size: -; DNA: TGTGCCAGCAGCGAGACAGTTAGCAATCAGCCCCAGCATTTT; CDR3: CASSETVSNQPQHF
V: TRBV28; D: -; J: TRBJ1-2; size: -; DNA: TGTGTCAGCAGTTTAGCAGAGACTGGCTACACCTTC; CDR3: CVSSLAETGYTF
V: TRBV7-2; D: TRBD2; J: TRBJ2-3; size: -; DNA: TGTGCCAGCAGCTTCGGACTAGCGGGCAGAGATACGCAGTATTTT; CDR3: CASSFGLAGRDTQYF
V: TRBV18; D: -; J: TRBJ1-1; size: -; DNA: TGTGCCAGCTCACCACCGGACAGAACACCGAACGCTGAAGCTTTCTTT; CDR3: CASSPPDRTPNAEAFF
V: TRBV9; D: -; J: TRBJ2-5; size: few; DNA: TGTGCCAGCAGCGTAGAAACAGGGCAAGAGACCCAGTACTTC; CDR3: CASSVETGQETQYF
V: TRBV19; D: -; J: TRBJ2-5; size: -; DNA: TGTGCCAGTAGTATGGTAACCAAGGGAAGAGAGACCCAGTACTTC; CDR3: CASSMVTKGRETQYF
V: TRBV7-2; D: -; J: TRBJ2-7; size: -; DNA: TGTGCCAGCAGCGTCACCCTCTCTAGCGCCCACGAGCAGTACTTC; CDR3: CASSVTLSSAHEQYF
V: TRBV6-1; D: TRBD1; J: TRBJ1-1; size: many; DNA: TGTGCCAGCACAAGGACGGACAGGGGCAACACTGAAGCTTTCTTT; CDR3: CASTRTDRGNTEAFF
V: TRBV6-1; D: -; J: TRBJ1-2; size: many; DNA: TGTGCCAGCAGTCCTGGGGAGGGCGCTGACTATGGCTACACCTTC; CDR3: CASSPGEGADYGYTF
V: TRBV5-1; D: TRBD1; J: TRBJ1-5; size: -; DNA: TGCGCCAGCAGCGTGGACAGGGGAAGCGATCAGCCCCAGCATTTT; CDR3: CASSVDRGSDQPQHF